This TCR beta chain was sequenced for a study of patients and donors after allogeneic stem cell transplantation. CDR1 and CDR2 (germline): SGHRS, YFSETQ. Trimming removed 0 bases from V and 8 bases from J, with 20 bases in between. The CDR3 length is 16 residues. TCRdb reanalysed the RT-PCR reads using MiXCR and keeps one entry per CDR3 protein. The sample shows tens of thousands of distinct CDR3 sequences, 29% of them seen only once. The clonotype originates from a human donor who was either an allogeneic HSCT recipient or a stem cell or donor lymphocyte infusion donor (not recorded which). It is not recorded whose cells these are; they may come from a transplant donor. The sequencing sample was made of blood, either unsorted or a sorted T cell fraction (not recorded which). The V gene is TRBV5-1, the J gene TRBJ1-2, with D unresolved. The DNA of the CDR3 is TGCGCCAGCAGCTTGGATCTGGGCCTCAAGATGAGAGGCTACACCTTC. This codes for CASSLDLGLKMRGYTF.